The present entry profiles one T cell receptor (beta chain) with its context. This specimen comes from a study of blood T cell repertoires in COVID-19. Study-level background: Samples representing acute and convalescent COVID-19 were sourced from the United States, Italy and Spain. In each case, the material was cDNA or gDNA derived from T cells, B-cell-depleted T cells, or PBMCs.

V was clipped by 5 bases and J by 0 bases; unmatched bases: 13. Germline CDR1 and CDR2: LNHDA and SQIVND (reference sequence). This CDR3 spans 17 amino acids. Original processing notes: Estimated nucleated cell counts came from reference gene primer amplification. Produced via immunoSEQ multiplex PCR; TCRdb's table is partial and in-frame only. That table furnishes V, J and clone size, whereas the DNA furnished D and trimming. The sample yields about 380,000 clones, 90% seen once. The sequence was obtained from a man between 18 and 35 years old with active or convalescent COVID-19. This sequence joins TRBV19 and TRBJ2-7; 7 bases agree with TRBD1. The source material was peripheral blood. The CDR3, as DNA: TGTGCCAGTAGTTCTAGGACAGGACTTGGTGACTCCTACGAGCAGTACTTC. Encoded protein: CASSSRTGLGDSYEQYF.